A selection of T cell receptor beta chains follows, all from one sample in a study of blood T cell repertoires in COVID-19. Produced via immunoSEQ multiplex PCR; TCRdb's table is partial and in-frame only. The sample carries about 25,000 clones, over 70% recorded once. Sequenced material: peripheral blood. Receptors were obtained from a man aged 50-59 years with active or convalescent COVID-19. Each CDR3 is given with its conserved first and last residue. Each record gives: V gene, D gene, J gene, CDR3 DNA, CDR3 protein. The D gene is left open where the match is weak.

V: TRBV14; D: NA; J: TRBJ1-2; DNA: TGTGCCAGCAGCCAAACCAGGTTATGGGCCAAAGCTAACTATGGCTACACCTTC; CDR3: CASSQTRLWAKANYGYTF
V: TRBV5-5; D: TRBD1; J: TRBJ1-5; DNA: TGTGCCAGCAGCATAGGGACAGGGGGTCAGCCCCAGCATTTT; CDR3: CASSIGTGGQPQHF
V: TRBV2; D: NA; J: TRBJ2-3; DNA: TGTGCCAGCACCCCGGGTGGAGATACGCAGTATTTT; CDR3: CASTPGGDTQYF
V: TRBV11-2; D: TRBD1; J: TRBJ2-3; DNA: TGTGCCAGCAGCAAAGGGGGCAGCACAGATACGCAGTATTTT; CDR3: CASSKGGSTDTQYF
V: TRBV28; D: TRBD2; J: TRBJ2-3; DNA: TGTGCCAGCAGTTTCTACCCTTGGACTAGCGGACTAAAACGCACAGATACGCAGTATTTT; CDR3: CASSFYPWTSGLKRTDTQYF
V: TRBV24-1; D: TRBD2; J: TRBJ2-2; DNA: TGTGCCACCAGTGATTTGGGGACTAGCGGGAGTGGGTCCGGGGAGCTGTTTTTT; CDR3: CATSDLGTSGSGSGELFF
V: TRBV28; D: NA; J: TRBJ2-1; DNA: TGTGCCAGCAGTTTATGGGGCCCAACCTCCTACAATGAGCAGTTCTTC; CDR3: CASSLWGPTSYNEQFF
V: TRBV5-1; D: TRBD1; J: TRBJ1-2; DNA: TGCGCCAGCAGCTTGGGGGCCAGGGGGTCCAAGTTCTATGGCTACACCTTC; CDR3: CASSLGARGSKFYGYTF
V: TRBV28; D: TRBD1; J: TRBJ1-5; DNA: TGTGCCAGCAGTCCGCTTCGGGGACAGAGATATCAGCCCCAGCATTTT; CDR3: CASSPLRGQRYQPQHF
V: TRBV1; D: NA; J: TRBJ2-1; DNA: TGCACCAGCAGCCAAGACCGACAGGGGCCCTACAATGAGCAGTTCTTC; CDR3: CTSSQDRQGPYNEQFF
V: TRBV2; D: NA; J: TRBJ1-5; DNA: TGTGCCAGCAGCAACAGGGTTGGAGGTCAGCCCCAGCATTTT; CDR3: CASSNRVGGQPQHF
V: TRBV6-5; D: NA; J: TRBJ1-2; DNA: TGTGCCAGCAGTTACTCGTCAGACTACTATGGCTACACCTTC; CDR3: CASSYSSDYYGYTF
V: TRBV3-1/TRBV3-2; D: NA; J: TRBJ1-6; DNA: TGTGCCAGCAGCCAAGATCAGGGGTCCTATAATTCACCCCTCCACTTT; CDR3: CASSQDQGSYNSPLHF
V: TRBV27; D: TRBD1; J: TRBJ2-7; DNA: TGTGCCAGCAGATCACACGGGACAGAGGACTACGAGCAGTACTTC; CDR3: CASRSHGTEDYEQYF